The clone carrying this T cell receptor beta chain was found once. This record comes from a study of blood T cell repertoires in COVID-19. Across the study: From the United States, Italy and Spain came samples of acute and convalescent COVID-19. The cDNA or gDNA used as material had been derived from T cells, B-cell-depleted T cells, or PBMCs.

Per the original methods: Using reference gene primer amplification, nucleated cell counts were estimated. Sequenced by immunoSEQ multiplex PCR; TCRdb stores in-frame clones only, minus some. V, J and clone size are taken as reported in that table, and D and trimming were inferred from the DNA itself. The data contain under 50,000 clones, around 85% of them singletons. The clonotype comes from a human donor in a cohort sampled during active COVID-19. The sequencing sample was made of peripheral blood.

The DNA for the CDR3 is TGTGCCAGCAGTTTGGCCAGGGACTACGAGCAGTACTTC. This encodes CASSLARDYEQYF. The chain has TRBV27 and TRBJ2-7; the D gene is possibly TRBD1 (5 bases). The CDR3 length is 13 residues. Per germline, CDR1 MNHEY and CDR2 SMNVEV (reference sequence). Trimming pared 3 bases from V and 3 bases from J, leaving 9 bases between.